Below, 18 T cell receptor beta chains from the same sample are listed, as sequenced in a study of blood T cell repertoires in COVID-19. Here immunoSEQ multiplex PCR was the method, and the copy in TCRdb shows in-frame clones only, minus some. This table holds about 50,000 clones, roughly 80% found once. The sample consisted of PBMCs or T cells enriched from blood (not recorded which). The receptors were sampled from a woman aged 45 to 65 with acute COVID-19.

This clone showed up just a few times. This chain links TRBV6-5 with TRBJ1-1; possible D gene TRBD1, 6 bases. Trimming pared 2 bases from V and 4 bases from J, leaving 14 bases between. CDR1 is MNHEY, CDR2 SVGAGI, per germline. The CDR3 sequence is 15 residues long. The CDR3 region is CASSYDPGDTTEAFF. CDR3 bases: TGTGCCAGCAGTTACGACCCAGGGGATACCACTGAAGCTTTCTTT.

The rearrangement links TRBV2 to TRBJ2-7; 7 nucleotides match TRBD1. CDR1 is SNHLY and CDR2 is FYNNEI in the germline V gene. This CDR3 is 13 amino acids long. J lost 2 bases, V lost 3 bases, and 1 base had no gene match. The CDR3 DNA reads TGTGCCAGCAGTGAGGACAGGACCTACGAGCAGTACTTC. The encoded protein is CASSEDRTYEQYF. Together with reference TRBV2 and TRBJ2-7, the CDR3 gives the full variable domain: EPEVTQTPSHQVTQMGQEVILRCVPISNHLYFYWYRQILGQKVEFLVSFYNNEISEKSEIFDDQFSVERPDGSNFTLKIRSTKLEDSAMYFCASSEDRTYEQYFGPGTRLTVT.

V usage is TRBV5-5 and J usage is TRBJ1-2; maybe TRBD1 (6 bases). Germline V CDR1 and CDR2: SGHKS, YYEKEE (reference sequence). The V gene lost 2 bases and the J gene lost 1 base, with 9 bases spanning the gap. The CDR3 has 14 amino acids. The CDR3, as DNA: TGTGCCAGCAGCTTCCAGGGGCTTAACTATGGCTACACCTTC. Amino acids: CASSFQGLNYGYTF.

The chain carries TRBV12-5 and TRBJ2-5; 13 nucleotides line up with TRBD2. In germline, CDR1 is LGHNT, CDR2 FRNRAP. The CDR3 is 16 amino acids. With 5 bases clipped from V and 9 bases from J, the junction kept 12 bases outside the gene matches. CDR3 DNA sequence: TGTGCTAGTGGTCCTGGGACTAGCGGGGACCCAGTGGCCCAGTACTTC. Protein sequence: CASGPGTSGDPVAQYF. The variable domain in full, completed from reference TRBV12-5 and TRBJ2-5, reads DARVTQTPRHKVTEMGQEVTMRCQPILGHNTVFWYRQTMMQGLELLAYFRNRAPLDDSGMPKDRFSAEMPDATLATLKIQPSEPRDSAVYFCASGPGTSGDPVAQYFGPGTRLLVL.

In this sample, this clone turned up once. The chain carries TRBV25-1 and TRBJ2-5; D possibly corresponds to TRBD2 (6 bases). CDR1 and CDR2 (germline): MGHDK, SYGVNS. The ends were cut back, 1 base at V and 4 bases at J, with 16 bases in the middle. CDR3 length: 16 amino acids. Here the CDR3 reads CASSESRAGRRETQYF. CDR3 nucleotides: TGTGCCAGCAGTGAATCCCGGGCGGGGAGGCGAGAGACCCAGTACTTC.

The chain recombines TRBV7-8 with TRBJ1-1; 9 nucleotides align to TRBD1. The CDR3 extends over 14 amino acids. V was pared by 5 bases and J by 6 bases, with 7 bases of the junction left unmatched. The V gene's germline CDR1 is SGHVS and CDR2 FQNEAQ. The CDR3 loop reads CASSAPGQGAEAFF. CDR3 sequence (DNA): TGTGCCAGCAGCGCACCGGGACAGGGCGCTGAAGCTTTCTTT.

The rearrangement uses TRBV5-1 and TRBJ1-4; 8 bases are a match to TRBD1. From germline, CDR1 is SGHRS and CDR2 YFSETQ. The CDR3 is made up of 14 amino acids. Unmatched junction bases numbered 6, after V lost 4 bases and J lost 7 bases. CDR3 region: CASSQGARGEKLFF. The CDR3, as DNA: TGCGCCAGCAGCCAGGGGGCGCGGGGTGAAAAACTGTTTTTT.

The J gene is TRBJ1-4, the V gene TRBV2; D unclear. Germline V CDR1 and CDR2: SNHLY, FYNNEI. CDR3 length equals 15 residues. V gave up 8 bases and J gave up 4 bases, with 17 bases separating them. The chain's CDR3 is CASRRAAGFNEKLFF. For the CDR3, the DNA is TGTGCCAGCCGTAGGGCGGCGGGTTTTAATGAAAAACTGTTTTTT. The full variable domain, with the rest looked up from reference TRBV2 and TRBJ1-4, is EPEVTQTPSHQVTQMGQEVILRCVPISNHLYFYWYRQILGQKVEFLVSFYNNEISEKSEIFDDQFSVERPDGSNFTLKIRSTKLEDSAMYFCASRRAAGFNEKLFFGSGTQLSVL.

The V call is TRBV7-3, the J call TRBJ2-1; TRBD2 might be the D (7 bases). CDR1 SGHTA and CDR2 FQGTGA come from the germline V gene. The V gene lost 5 bases and the J gene lost 0 bases, with 20 bases spanning the gap. This CDR3 is 18 amino acids long. The CDR3 is CASSPRGGPSSSYNEQFF. The DNA for the CDR3 is TGTGCCAGCAGCCCCAGGGGAGGGCCATCTAGCTCCTACAATGAGCAGTTCTTC. Full variable domain (rest looked up from reference TRBV7-3 and TRBJ2-1): GAGVSQTPSNKVTEKGKYVELRCDPISGHTALYWYRQSLGQGPEFLIYFQGTGAADDSGLPNDRFFAVRPEGSVSTLKIQRTERGDSAVYLCASSPRGGPSSSYNEQFFGPGTRLTVL.

This clone has just one count. This sequence joins TRBV21-1 and TRBJ2-7; the tabulated D call, TRBD1, remains unverified against the DNA. TRBV21-1 is given as a pseudogene. CDR3 length equals 15 residues. The CDR3 DNA is TGTGCCAGCAGGGAAGCCGGGACAGAGAGCTGCGAGCAGTACTTC. It specifies CASREAGTESCEQYF.

This chain joins TRBV7-2 and TRBJ2-7; D gene ambiguous. The CDR3 length is 13 residues. In germline, CDR1 is SGHTA, CDR2 FQGNSA. V lost 4 bases and J lost 0, with 7 bases in between. Written as DNA, the CDR3 is TGTGCCAGCAGCTCACAGCCCTCCTACGAGCAGTACTTC. It translates to CASSSQPSYEQYF.

This chain uses TRBV5-1 with TRBJ1-2, with TRBD1 matching 10 bases. Germline CDR1 SGHRS, CDR2 YFSETQ. Trimming took 3 bases from V and 2 from J; bases not matched to a gene: 1. The CDR3 sequence is 14 residues long. The DNA for the CDR3 is TGCGCCAGCAGCTGGGACAGGGGAAACTATGGCTACACCTTC. Protein: CASSWDRGNYGYTF.

The rearrangement joins TRBV12-3 or TRBV12-4 to TRBJ1-6; 7 bases agree with TRBD1. The ends lost 4 bases at V and 6 bases at J; junction bases unmatched: 0. This CDR3 has 13 amino acids. The chain's CDR3 is CASSWDSNSPLHF. CDR3 nucleotides: TGTGCCAGCAGTTGGGACAGTAATTCACCCCTCCACTTT.

This chain joins TRBV5-6 and TRBJ2-7; tentative D call: TRBD2 (6 bases). Germline V CDR1 and CDR2: SGHDT, YYEEEE. The V end was cut by 1 base, the J end by 6 bases, with 14 bases between. This CDR3 has 14 residues. CDR3 residues: CASSLFAGWGEQYF. The CDR3 DNA is TGTGCCAGCAGCTTGTTTGCGGGATGGGGCGAGCAGTACTTC. Full variable domain (rest looked up from reference TRBV5-6 and TRBJ2-7): DAGVTQSPTHLIKTRGQQVTLRCSPKSGHDTVSWYQQALGQGPQFIFQYYEEEERQRGNFPDRFSGHQFPNYSSELNVNALLLGDSALYLCASSLFAGWGEQYFGPGTRLTVT.

The CDR3 sequence is CASSPGQGDYGYTF. The CDR3 region has the DNA TGTGCCAGTAGTCCGGGACAGGGGGACTATGGCTACACCTTC. The chain combines TRBV19 with TRBJ1-2; 11 nucleotides line up with TRBD1. Trimming took 5 bases from V and 3 from J; bases not matched to a gene: 2. Germline CDR1 LNHDA, CDR2 SQIVND (reference sequence). CDR3 length: 14 amino acids.

The chain combines TRBV5-6 with TRBJ1-2, with TRBD1 identical over 11 bases. The CDR3 runs to 14 residues. With 1 base clipped from V and 6 bases from J, the junction kept 2 bases outside the gene matches. Germline V CDR1 and CDR2: SGHDT, YYEEEE. CDR3 nucleotide sequence: TGTGCCAGCAGCTTGAGGACAGGGGGCGATGGCTACACCTTC. Protein product: CASSLRTGGDGYTF.

The sample holds one count of this clone. J is TRBJ1-2 and V is TRBV7-8, with 9 bases identical to TRBD1. The germline CDR1 and CDR2 sequences are SGHVS and FQNEAQ. V lost 5 bases, J lost 8 bases, and 6 bases stayed unmatched. The length of the CDR3 is 13 residues. CDR3 residues: CASSPGTGIGYTF. The CDR3 DNA reads as TGTGCCAGCAGCCCCGGGACAGGGATCGGCTACACCTTC.

The chain recombines TRBV7-9 with TRBJ1-5, with TRBD1 identical over 8 bases. V shed 1 base and J 7 bases; nucleotides not matched to a gene: 0. The CDR3 has 13 residues. Germline V lookup: CDR1 SEHNR, CDR2 FQNEAQ (reference sequence). In DNA form, the CDR3 reads TGTGCCAGCAGCTTAGGGACAGGGCAGCCCCAGCATTTT. Translated, it gives CASSLGTGQPQHF.